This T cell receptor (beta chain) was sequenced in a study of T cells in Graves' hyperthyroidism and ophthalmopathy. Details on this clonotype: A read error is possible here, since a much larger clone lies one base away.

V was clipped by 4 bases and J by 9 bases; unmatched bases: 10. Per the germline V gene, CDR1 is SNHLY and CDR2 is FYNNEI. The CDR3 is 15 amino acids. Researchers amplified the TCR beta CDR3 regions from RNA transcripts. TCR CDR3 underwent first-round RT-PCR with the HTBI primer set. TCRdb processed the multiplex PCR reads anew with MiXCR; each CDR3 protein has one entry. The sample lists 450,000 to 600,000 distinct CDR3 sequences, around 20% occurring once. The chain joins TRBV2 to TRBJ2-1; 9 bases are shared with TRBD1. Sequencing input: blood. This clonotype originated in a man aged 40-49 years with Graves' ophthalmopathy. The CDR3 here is CASSGDRVAPSEQFF. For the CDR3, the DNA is TGTGCCAGCAGTGGGGACAGGGTTGCCCCCAGTGAGCAGTTCTTC.